This T cell receptor beta chain came from a study of blood T cell repertoires in COVID-19. Study overall: Material from acute and convalescent COVID-19 was sourced from the United States, Italy and Spain. In each case, the material was cDNA or gDNA derived from T cells, B-cell-depleted T cells, or PBMCs.

Authors' analysis steps: Nucleated cell counts were estimated from reference gene primer amplification. The table came from immunoSEQ multiplex PCR; TCRdb's copy has only in-frame clones and leaves some out. V and J calls and clone size are copied from that table; D and trimming were computed from the DNA. Among 90,000 to 120,000 clones listed, just over 90% were seen once. CDR3 size: 11 residues. In germline, CDR1 is DFQATT, CDR2 SNEGSKA (reference sequence). The V end lost 3 bases, the J end lost 8 bases, and 7 bases lay between the germline ends. Source material: peripheral blood. The clonotype was recovered from a man aged 55 to 70 with acute or convalescent COVID-19. V usage is TRBV20-1 and J usage is TRBJ1-4; D uncertain. The CDR3 nucleotides are TGCAGTGCTAGCAGAGGGGAAAAACTGTTTTTT. Its protein is CSASRGEKLFF.